This T cell receptor (beta chain) was profiled in a study of OX40 agonist ivuxolimab in advanced cancers. Study in general: Partial responses occurred in three patients (one hepatocellular carcinoma, two cutaneous melanoma). Study outcomes and limitations: Normalized T-cell clonal expansion was also low in a subset of nonresponders. Those patients achieving a partial response at 0.1-3.0 mg/kg showed among the lowest clonal expansion. The investigators did not determine what antigen specificity the expanded peripheral T cells had.

This CDR3 is built from 18 residues. Germline CDR1 is LGHNA and CDR2 is YSLEER. V shed 0 bases and J 7 bases; nucleotides not matched to a gene: 14. Of note for this clone: Its target is not known.

The assay was immunoSEQ multiplex PCR, and TCRdb's table has in-frame clones only and misses some. The profile shows 100,000 or so clones, about 96% of them singletons. The sequence derives from an adult with an advanced solid tumor such as melanoma, head and neck, liver or kidney cancer. The V and J genes are TRBV4-3 and TRBJ1-4; TRBD1 matches 7 bases. The sequenced sample was CD4+ or CD8+ T cells sorted from blood, obtained in a trial of the OX40 agonist ivuxolimab. The chain's CDR3 is CASSQDPSGGTWSEKLFF. The CDR3 DNA reads as TGCGCCAGCAGCCAAGATCCCTCAGGGGGAACCTGGTCTGAAAAACTGTTTTTT.